The entry that follows covers one TCR beta chain sequence. TCRdb re-called the 5' RACE reads through MiXCR, storing one row per CDR3 protein. The sample has 65,000 to 90,000 distinct CDR3 sequences, roughly 5% seen once. The data belong to a study of T cells of healthy individuals. The CDR3 extends over 15 amino acids. CDR1 SGHVS and CDR2 FNYEAQ come from the germline V gene. With V trimmed by 3 bases and J by 8 bases, 10 bases remained unmatched. The TCR comes from a female donor in good health. The chain has TRBV7-6 and TRBJ2-3, with 8 bases fitting TRBD1. The CDR3 is CASSLRQGKRVTQYF. DNA of the CDR3: TGTGCCAGCAGCTTGAGACAGGGGAAGAGGGTTACGCAGTATTTT. The entire variable domain, with the rest obtained from reference TRBV7-6 and TRBJ2-3, is as follows: GAGVSQSPRYKVTKRGQDVALRCDPISGHVSLYWYRQALGQGPEFLTYFNYEAQQDKSGLPNDRFSAERPEGSISTLTIQRTEQRDSAMYRCASSLRQGKRVTQYFGPGTRLTVL.